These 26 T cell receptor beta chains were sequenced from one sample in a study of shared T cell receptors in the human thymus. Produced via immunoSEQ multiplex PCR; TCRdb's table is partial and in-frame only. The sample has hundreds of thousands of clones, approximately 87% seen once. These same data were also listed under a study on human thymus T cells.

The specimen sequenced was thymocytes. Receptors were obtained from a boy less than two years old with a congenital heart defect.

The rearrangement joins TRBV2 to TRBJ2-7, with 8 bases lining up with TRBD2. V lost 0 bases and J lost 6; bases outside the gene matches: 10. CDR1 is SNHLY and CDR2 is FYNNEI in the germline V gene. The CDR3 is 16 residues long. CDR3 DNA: TGTGCCAGCAGTGAAGCGACACCGGGACGGGAGGGCGAGCAGTACTTC. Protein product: CASSEATPGREGEQYF.

The DNA of the CDR3 is TGTGCCAGCAGCTTAGCCAGGGGGCACCCCGGGGAGCTGTTTTTT. Its protein product is CASSLARGHPGELFF. The V gene is TRBV7-8, the J gene TRBJ2-2; 8 bases align to TRBD1. The CDR3 sequence is 15 residues long. V was clipped by 0 bases and J by 6 bases; unmatched bases: 3. From germline, CDR1 is SGHVS and CDR2 FQNEAQ.

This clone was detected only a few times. CDR3 sequence reads: CASSIGSPGGIEKLFF. CDR3 in DNA: TGTGCCAGTAGTATAGGTTCGCCAGGGGGTATTGAAAAACTGTTTTTT. The rearrangement uses TRBV19 and TRBJ1-4; 7 bases fit TRBD1. CDR3 length: 16 amino acids. Germline V gene data show CDR1 as LNHDA and CDR2 as SQIVND (reference sequence). J was trimmed by 7 bases and V by 1 base; bases with no gene match: 9.

This CDR3 is CASSEGAGKLPGANVLTF. The CDR3 DNA is TGTGCCAGCAGCGAGGGGGCAGGGAAGTTACCTGGGGCCAACGTCCTGACTTTC. V is TRBV9 and J is TRBJ2-6; 7 bases align to TRBD1. Germline assignment: CDR1 SGDLS and CDR2 YYNGEE. The CDR3 covers 18 residues. V was pared by 3 bases and J by 2 bases, with 11 bases of the junction left unmatched.

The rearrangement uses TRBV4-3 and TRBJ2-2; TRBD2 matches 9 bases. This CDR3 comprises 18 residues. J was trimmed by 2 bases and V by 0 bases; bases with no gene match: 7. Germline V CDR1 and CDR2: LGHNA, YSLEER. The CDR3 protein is CASSQDGGGGVNTGELFF. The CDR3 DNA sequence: TGCGCCAGCAGCCAAGACGGTGGCGGGGGGGTTAACACCGGGGAGCTGTTTTTT.

The DNA for the CDR3 is TGTGCCAGCAGCCCGACTAGCGGGGGTTGGGGTTGGGACATTCAGTACTTC. Translating gives CASSPTSGGWGWDIQYF. This chain joins TRBV5-5 and TRBJ2-4; 12 bases map to TRBD2. The CDR3 length is 17 residues. Germline assignment: CDR1 SGHKS and CDR2 YYEKEE (reference sequence). The junction had 13 bases not matched to a gene; V was cut back by 4 bases and J by 8 bases.

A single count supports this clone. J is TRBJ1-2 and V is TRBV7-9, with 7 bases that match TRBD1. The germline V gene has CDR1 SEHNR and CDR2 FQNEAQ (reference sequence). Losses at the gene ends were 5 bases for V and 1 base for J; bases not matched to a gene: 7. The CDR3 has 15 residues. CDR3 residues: CASSPGQVDNYGYTF. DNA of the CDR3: TGTGCCAGCAGCCCCGGACAGGTTGATAACTATGGCTACACCTTC. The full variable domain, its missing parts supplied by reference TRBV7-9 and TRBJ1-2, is DTGVSQNPRHKITKRGQNVTFRCDPISEHNRLYWYRQTLGQGPEFLTYFQNEAQLEKSRLLSDRFSAERPKGSFSTLEIQRTEQGDSAMYLCASSPGQVDNYGYTFGSGTRLTVV.

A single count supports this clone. The CDR3 reads CASSLGQGEGVTYNEQFF. The CDR3, as DNA: TGTGCCAGCAGCTTGGGACAGGGGGAAGGGGTAACCTACAATGAGCAGTTCTTC. The V and J genes are TRBV5-8 and TRBJ2-1, with TRBD1 matching 9 bases. CDR1 is SGHTS, CDR2 YDEGEE, per germline. The CDR3 loop spans 18 amino acids. The ends lost 0 bases at V and 2 bases at J; junction bases unmatched: 9.

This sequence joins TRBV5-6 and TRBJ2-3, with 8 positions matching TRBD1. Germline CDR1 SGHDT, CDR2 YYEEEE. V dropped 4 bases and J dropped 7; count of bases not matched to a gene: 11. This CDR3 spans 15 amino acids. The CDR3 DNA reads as TGTGCCAGCAGCCCGCCCCCCGGGACAGGCTATACGCAGTATTTT. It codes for CASSPPPGTGYTQYF.

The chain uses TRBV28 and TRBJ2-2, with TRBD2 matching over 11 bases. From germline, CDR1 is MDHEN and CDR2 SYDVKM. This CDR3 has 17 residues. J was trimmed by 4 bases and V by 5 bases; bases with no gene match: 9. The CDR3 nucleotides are TGTGCCAGCAGTCCACTAGCGGGAGATTCTGGCACCGGGGAGCTGTTTTTT. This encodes CASSPLAGDSGTGELFF.

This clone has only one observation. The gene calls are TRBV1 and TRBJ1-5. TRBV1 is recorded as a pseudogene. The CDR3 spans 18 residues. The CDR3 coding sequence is TGCACCAGCAGCCCGGGAGGGCACCTCGAAGGGGGCAATCAGCCCCAGCATTTT. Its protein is CTSSPGGHLEGGNQPQHF.

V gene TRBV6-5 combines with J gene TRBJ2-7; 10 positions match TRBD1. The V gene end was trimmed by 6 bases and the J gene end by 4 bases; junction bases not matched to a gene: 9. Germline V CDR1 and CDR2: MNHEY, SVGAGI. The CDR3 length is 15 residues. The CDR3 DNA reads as TGTGCCAGCAGCAGAGGGACAGGGGAGTTTTACGAGCAGTACTTC. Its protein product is CASSRGTGEFYEQYF.

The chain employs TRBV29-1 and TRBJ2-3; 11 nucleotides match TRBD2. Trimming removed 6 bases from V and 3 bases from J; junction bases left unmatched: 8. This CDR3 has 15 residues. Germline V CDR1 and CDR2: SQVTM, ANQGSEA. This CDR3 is CSVPKTSGVTDTQYF. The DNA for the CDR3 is TGCAGCGTCCCCAAGACTAGCGGGGTAACAGATACGCAGTATTTT.

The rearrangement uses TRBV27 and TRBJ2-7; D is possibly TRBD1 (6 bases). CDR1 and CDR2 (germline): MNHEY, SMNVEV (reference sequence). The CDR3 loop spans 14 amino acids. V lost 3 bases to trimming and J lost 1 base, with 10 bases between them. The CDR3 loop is CASSFAGTSYEQYF. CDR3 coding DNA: TGTGCCAGCAGTTTTGCCGGGACATCCTACGAGCAGTACTTC.

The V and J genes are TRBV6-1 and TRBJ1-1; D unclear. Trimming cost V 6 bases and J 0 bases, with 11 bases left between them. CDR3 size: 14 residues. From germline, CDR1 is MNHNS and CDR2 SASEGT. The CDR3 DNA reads TGTGCCAGCAGCCGGGTCCGTCTGAACACTGAAGCTTTCTTT. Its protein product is CASSRVRLNTEAFF.

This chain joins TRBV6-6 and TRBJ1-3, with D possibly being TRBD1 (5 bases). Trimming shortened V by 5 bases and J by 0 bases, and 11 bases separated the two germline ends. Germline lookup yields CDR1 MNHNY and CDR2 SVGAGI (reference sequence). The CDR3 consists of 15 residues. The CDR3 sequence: CASSTDSFSGNTIYF. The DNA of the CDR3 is TGTGCCAGCAGTACCGACAGTTTCTCTGGAAACACCATATATTTT.

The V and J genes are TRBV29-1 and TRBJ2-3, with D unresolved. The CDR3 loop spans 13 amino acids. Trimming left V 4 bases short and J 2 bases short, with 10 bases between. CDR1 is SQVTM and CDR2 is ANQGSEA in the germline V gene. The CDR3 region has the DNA TGCAGCGTTGCTCGGTTTTTCACAGATACGCAGTATTTT. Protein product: CSVARFFTDTQYF.

DNA of the CDR3: TGTGCCAGCAGAACCATTGCGGGGGTAGGCGAGCAGTACTTC. It is translated as CASRTIAGVGEQYF. V gene TRBV27 combines with J gene TRBJ2-7; 7 bases match TRBD2. Losses at the gene ends were 6 bases for V and 6 bases for J; bases not matched to a gene: 11. The CDR3 extends over 14 amino acids. Germline CDR1 is MNHEY and CDR2 is SMNVEV (reference sequence).

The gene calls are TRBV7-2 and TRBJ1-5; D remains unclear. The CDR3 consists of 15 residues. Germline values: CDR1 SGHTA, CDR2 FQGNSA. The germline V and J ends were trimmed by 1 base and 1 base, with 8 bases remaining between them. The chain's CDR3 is CASSLVGGSNQPQHF. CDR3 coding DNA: TGTGCCAGCAGCTTAGTGGGCGGGAGCAATCAGCCCCAGCATTTT. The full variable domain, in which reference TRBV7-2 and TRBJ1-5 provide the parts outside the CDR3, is GAGVSQSPSNKVTEKGKDVELRCDPISGHTALYWYRQSLGQGLEFLIYFQGNSAPDKSGLPSDRFSAERTGGSVSTLTIQRTQQEDSAVYLCASSLVGGSNQPQHFGDGTRLSIL.

The CDR3 bases are TGTGCCAGCAGCTCGCAAAGACCAGGAGAGACCCAGTACTTC. It translates to CASSSQRPGETQYF. The chain has TRBV5-5 and TRBJ2-5, with unresolved D. V lost 3 bases and J lost 4, with 13 bases in between. The germline V gene encodes CDR1 SGHKS and CDR2 YYEKEE (reference sequence). The CDR3 loop spans 14 amino acids.

The CDR3 here is CASSVATPLVVTSYNEQFF. CDR3 bases: TGTGCCAGCAGCGTAGCAACCCCACTAGTTGTAACGTCATACAATGAGCAGTTCTTC. The chain combines TRBV9 with TRBJ2-1, with D tentatively TRBD2 (5 bases). The CDR3 spans 19 residues. Per the germline V gene, CDR1 is SGDLS and CDR2 is YYNGEE. V lost 0 bases to trimming and J lost 4 bases, with 23 bases between them. The whole variable domain, remainder taken from reference TRBV9 and TRBJ2-1, is DSGVTQTPKHLITATGQRVTLRCSPRSGDLSVYWYQQSLDQGLQFLIQYYNGEERAKGNILERFSAQQFPDLHSELNLSSLELGDSALYFCASSVATPLVVTSYNEQFFGPGTRLTVL.

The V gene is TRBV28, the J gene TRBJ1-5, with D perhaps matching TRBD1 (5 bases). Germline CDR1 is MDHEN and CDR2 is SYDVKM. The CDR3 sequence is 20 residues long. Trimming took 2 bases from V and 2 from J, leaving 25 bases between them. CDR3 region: CASSLTLPRTLGHGNQPQHF. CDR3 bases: TGTGCCAGCAGTTTAACTCTCCCCCGAACTCTTGGACACGGCAATCAGCCCCAGCATTTT.

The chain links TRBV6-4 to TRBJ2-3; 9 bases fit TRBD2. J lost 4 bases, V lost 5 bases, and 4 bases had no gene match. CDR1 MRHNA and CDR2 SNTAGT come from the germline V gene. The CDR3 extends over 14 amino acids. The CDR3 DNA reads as TGTGCCAGCAGTCAGCGGGGGGCGCCAGATACGCAGTATTTT. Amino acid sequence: CASSQRGAPDTQYF.

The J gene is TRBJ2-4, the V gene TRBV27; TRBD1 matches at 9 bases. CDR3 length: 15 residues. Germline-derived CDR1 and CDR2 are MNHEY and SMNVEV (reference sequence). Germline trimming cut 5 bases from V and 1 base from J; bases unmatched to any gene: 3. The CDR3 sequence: CASSGGTGAKNIQYF. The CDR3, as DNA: TGTGCCAGCAGTGGCGGGACAGGGGCCAAAAACATTCAGTACTTC.

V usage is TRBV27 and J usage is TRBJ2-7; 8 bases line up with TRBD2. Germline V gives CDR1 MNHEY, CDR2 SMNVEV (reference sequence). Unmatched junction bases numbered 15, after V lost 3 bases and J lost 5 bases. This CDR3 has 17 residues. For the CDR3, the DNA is TGTGCCAGCAGTTTGGGCGAGAAAGCGGGAGTGCCCCACGAGCAGTACTTC. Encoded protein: CASSLGEKAGVPHEQYF.

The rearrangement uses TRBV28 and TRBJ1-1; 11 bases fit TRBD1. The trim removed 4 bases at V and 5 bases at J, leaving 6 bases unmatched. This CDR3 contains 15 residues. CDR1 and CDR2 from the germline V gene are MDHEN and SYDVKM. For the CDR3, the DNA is TGTGCCAGCAGTTCGGACAGGGGGCCGAGGACTGAAGCTTTCTTT. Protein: CASSSDRGPRTEAFF.